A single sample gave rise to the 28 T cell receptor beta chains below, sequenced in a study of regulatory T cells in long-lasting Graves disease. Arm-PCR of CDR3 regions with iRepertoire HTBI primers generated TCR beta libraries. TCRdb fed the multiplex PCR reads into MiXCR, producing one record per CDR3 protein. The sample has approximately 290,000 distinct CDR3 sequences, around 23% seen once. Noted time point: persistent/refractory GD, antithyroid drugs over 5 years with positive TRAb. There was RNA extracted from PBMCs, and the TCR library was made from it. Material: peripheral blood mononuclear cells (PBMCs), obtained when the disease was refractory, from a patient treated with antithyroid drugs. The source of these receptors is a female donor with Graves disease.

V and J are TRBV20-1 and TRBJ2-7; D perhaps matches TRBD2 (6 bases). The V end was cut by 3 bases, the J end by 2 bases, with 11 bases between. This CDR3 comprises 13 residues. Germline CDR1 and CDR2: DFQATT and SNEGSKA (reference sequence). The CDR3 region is CSARIAEPYEQYF. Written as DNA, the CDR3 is TGCAGTGCTAGGATAGCGGAGCCCTACGAGCAGTACTTC.

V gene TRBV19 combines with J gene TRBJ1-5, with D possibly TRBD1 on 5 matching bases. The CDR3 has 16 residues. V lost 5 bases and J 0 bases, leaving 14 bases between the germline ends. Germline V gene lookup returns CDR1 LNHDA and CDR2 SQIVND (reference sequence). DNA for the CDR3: TGTGCCAGTAGTGGGGACCGACTAATTAGCAATCAGCCCCAGCATTTT. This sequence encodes CASSGDRLISNQPQHF.

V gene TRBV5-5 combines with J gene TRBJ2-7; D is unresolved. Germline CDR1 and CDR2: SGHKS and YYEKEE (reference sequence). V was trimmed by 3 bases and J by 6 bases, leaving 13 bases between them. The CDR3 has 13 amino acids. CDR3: CASSSPDPSEQYF. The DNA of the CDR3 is TGTGCCAGCAGCTCCCCCGACCCCTCCGAGCAGTACTTC.

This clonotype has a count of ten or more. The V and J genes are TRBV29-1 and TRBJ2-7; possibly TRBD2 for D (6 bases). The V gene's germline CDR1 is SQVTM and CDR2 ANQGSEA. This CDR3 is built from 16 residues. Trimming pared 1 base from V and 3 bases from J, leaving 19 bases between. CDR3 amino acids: CSVEGTTERGGYEQYF. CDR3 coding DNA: TGCAGCGTTGAAGGGACCACTGAGAGGGGAGGCTACGAGCAGTACTTC.

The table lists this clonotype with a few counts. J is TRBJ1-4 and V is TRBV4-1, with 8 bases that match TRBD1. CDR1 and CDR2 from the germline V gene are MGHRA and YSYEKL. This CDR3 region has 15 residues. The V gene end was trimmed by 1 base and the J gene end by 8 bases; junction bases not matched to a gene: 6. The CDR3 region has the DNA TGCGCCAGCAGCCAAGCAGGACAGGGTGACGAAAAACTGTTTTTT. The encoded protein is CASSQAGQGDEKLFF.

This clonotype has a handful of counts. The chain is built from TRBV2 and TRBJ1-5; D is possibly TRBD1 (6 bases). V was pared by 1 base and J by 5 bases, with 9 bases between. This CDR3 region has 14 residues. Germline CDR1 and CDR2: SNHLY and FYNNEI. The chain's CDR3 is CASSEGGGHQPQHF. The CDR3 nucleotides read TGTGCCAGCAGTGAAGGTGGGGGGCATCAGCCCCAGCATTTT.

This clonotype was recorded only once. CDR3 nucleotides: TGCGCCAGCAGGGCGACTAGCGGAACCTACGAGCAGTACTTC. This translates into CASRATSGTYEQYF. The gene calls are TRBV5-1 and TRBJ2-7; 9 nucleotides agree with TRBD2. This CDR3 is 14 amino acids long. The trim removed 5 bases at V and 2 bases at J, leaving 5 bases unmatched. Germline V CDR1 and CDR2: SGHRS, YFSETQ.

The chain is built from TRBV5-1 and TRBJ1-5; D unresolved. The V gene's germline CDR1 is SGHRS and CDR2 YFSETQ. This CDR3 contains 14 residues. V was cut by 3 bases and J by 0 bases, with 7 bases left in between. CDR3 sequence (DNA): TGCGCCAGCAGCTCGGAGGATAGCAATCAGCCCCAGCATTTT. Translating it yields CASSSEDSNQPQHF.

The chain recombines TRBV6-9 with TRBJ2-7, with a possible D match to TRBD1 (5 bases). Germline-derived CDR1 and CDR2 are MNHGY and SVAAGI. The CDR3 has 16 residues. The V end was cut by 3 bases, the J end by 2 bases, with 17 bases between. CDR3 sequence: CASSYLGPGQTYEQYF. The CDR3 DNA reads TGTGCCAGCAGTTACTTGGGGCCAGGGCAAACCTACGAGCAGTACTTC.

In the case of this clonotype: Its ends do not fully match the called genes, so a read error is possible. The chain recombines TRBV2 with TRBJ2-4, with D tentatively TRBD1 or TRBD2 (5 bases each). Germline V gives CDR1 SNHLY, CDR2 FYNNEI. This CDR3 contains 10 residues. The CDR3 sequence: CASRGPWGFF. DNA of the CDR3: TGTGCCAGCAGAGGACCCTGGGGGTTCTTC.

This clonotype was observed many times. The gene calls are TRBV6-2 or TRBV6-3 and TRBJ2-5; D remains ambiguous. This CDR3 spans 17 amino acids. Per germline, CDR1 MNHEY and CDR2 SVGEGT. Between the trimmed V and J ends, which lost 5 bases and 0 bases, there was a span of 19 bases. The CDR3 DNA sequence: TGTGCCAGCAGTACGACTGAGCCCTCCCTGTACCAAGAGACCCAGTACTTC. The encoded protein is CASSTTEPSLYQETQYF.

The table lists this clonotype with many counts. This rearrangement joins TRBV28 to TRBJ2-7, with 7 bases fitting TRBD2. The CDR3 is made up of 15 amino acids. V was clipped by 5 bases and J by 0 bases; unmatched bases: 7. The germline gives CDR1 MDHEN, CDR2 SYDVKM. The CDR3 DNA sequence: TGTGCCAGCAGTCCGCCTGGCGGGGGCTCCTACGAGCAGTACTTC. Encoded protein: CASSPPGGGSYEQYF.

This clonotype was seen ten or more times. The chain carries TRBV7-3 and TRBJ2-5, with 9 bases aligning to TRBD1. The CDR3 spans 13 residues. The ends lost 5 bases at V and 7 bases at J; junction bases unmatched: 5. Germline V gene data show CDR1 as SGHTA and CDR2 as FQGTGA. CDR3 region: CASSRLQGATQYF. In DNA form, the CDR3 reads TGTGCCAGCAGCCGACTACAGGGGGCGACCCAGTACTTC.

Here the CDR3 DNA reads TGTGCCAGCAGCCTAATGAGAGGGTCTGAGCAGTACTTC. Its protein product is CASSLMRGSEQYF. The V gene is TRBV3-1, the J gene TRBJ2-7, with D maybe TRBD2 (5 bases). The CDR3 spans 13 residues. Trimming stripped 4 bases from V and 7 bases from J, with 14 bases between. Germline CDR1 and CDR2: LGHDT and YNNKEL (reference sequence).

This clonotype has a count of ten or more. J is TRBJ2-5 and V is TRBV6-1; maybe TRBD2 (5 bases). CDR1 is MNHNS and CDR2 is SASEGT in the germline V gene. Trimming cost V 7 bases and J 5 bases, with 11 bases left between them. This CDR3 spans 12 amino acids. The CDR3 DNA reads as TGTGCCAGCACGGACGGGAAGGAGACCCAGTACTTC. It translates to CASTDGKETQYF.

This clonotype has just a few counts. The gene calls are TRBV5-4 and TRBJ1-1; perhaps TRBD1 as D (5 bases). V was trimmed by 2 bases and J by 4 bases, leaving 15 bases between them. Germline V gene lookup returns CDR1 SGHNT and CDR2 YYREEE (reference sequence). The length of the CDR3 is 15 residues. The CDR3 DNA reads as TGTGCCAGCAGCTTTGGGGGGTCAGGCGGCACTGAAGCTTTCTTT. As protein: CASSFGGSGGTEAFF. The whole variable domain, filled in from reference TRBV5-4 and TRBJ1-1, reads ETGVTQSPTHLIKTRGQQVTLRCSSQSGHNTVSWYQQALGQGPQFIFQYYREEENGRGNFPPRFSGLQFPNYSSELNVNALELDDSALYLCASSFGGSGGTEAFFGQGTRLTVV.

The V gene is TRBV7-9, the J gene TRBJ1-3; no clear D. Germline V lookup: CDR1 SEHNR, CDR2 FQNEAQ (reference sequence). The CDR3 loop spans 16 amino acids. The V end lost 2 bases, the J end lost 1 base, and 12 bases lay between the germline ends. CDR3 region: CASSLRQAKSGNTIYF. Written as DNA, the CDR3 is TGTGCCAGCAGCTTACGTCAGGCCAAATCTGGAAACACCATATATTTT.

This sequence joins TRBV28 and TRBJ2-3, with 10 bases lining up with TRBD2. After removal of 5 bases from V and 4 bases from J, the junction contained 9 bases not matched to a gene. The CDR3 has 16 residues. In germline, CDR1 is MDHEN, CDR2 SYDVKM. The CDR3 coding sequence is TGTGCCAGCAGTACTGCAAGCGGGAGGGCCTCAGATACGCAGTATTTT. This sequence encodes CASSTASGRASDTQYF.

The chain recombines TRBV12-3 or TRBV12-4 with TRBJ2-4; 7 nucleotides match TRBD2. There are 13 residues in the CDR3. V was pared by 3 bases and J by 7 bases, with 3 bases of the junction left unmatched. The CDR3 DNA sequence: TGTGCCAGCAGTTTGGGGGGGGGGAACATTCAGTACTTC. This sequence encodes CASSLGGGNIQYF.

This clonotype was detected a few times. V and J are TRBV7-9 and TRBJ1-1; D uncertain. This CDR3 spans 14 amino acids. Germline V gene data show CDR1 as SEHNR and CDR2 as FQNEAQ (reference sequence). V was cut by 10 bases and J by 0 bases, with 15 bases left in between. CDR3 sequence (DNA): TGTGCCATCCACCAGAGGACCCTGAACACTGAAGCTTTCTTT. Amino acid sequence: CAIHQRTLNTEAFF.

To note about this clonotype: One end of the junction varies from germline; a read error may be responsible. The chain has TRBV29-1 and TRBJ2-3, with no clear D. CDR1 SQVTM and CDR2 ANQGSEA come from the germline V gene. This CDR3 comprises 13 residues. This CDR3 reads CSVEDTSPDTQYF. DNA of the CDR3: TGCAGCGTCGAAGACACGAGCCCAGATACGCAGTATTTT.

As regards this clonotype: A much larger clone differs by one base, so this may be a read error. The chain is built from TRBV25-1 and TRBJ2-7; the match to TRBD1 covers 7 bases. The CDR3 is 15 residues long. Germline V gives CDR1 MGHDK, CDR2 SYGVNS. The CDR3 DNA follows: TGTGCCAGCAGTGACCGCACCAAACGACAGGGCGAGCAGTGCTTC. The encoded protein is CASSDRTKRQGEQCF.

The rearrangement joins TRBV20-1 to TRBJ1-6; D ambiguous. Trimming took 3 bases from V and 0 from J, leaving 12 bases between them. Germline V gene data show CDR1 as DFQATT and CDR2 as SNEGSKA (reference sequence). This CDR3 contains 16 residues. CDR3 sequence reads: CSASLVESSYNSPLHF. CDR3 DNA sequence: TGCAGTGCTAGTTTGGTAGAGAGCTCCTATAATTCACCCCTCCACTTT.

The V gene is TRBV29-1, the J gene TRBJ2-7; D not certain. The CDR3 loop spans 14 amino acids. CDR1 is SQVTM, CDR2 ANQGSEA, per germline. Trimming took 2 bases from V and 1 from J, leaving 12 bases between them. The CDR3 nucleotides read TGCAGCGTTGAACTCCATATTCCGTCCTACGAGCAGTACTTC. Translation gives CSVELHIPSYEQYF.

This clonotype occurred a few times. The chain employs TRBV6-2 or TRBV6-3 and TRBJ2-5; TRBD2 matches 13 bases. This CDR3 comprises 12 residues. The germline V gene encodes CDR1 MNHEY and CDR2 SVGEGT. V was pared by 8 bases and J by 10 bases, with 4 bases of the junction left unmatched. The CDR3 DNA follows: TGTGCCAGCTGGACTAGCGGGAGCGGCCAGTACTTC. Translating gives CASWTSGSGQYF.

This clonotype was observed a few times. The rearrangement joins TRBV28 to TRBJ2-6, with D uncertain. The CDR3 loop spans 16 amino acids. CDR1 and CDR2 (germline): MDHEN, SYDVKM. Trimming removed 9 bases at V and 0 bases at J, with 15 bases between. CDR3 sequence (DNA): TGTGCCAGACTTTCTTCACGGAGCTCTGGGGCCAACGTCCTGACTTTC. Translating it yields CARLSSRSSGANVLTF.

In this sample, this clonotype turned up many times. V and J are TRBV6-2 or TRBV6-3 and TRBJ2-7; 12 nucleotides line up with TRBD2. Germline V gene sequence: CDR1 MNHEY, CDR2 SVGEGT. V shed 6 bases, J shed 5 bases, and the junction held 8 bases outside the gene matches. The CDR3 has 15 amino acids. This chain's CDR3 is CASRTLAGGLHEQYF. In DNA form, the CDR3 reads TGTGCCAGCAGGACTCTAGCGGGAGGGCTCCACGAGCAGTACTTC.

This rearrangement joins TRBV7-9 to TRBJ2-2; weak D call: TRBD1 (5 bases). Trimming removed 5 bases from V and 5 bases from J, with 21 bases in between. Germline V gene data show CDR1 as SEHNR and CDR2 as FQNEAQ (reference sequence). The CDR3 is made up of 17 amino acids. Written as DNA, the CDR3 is TGTGCCAGCAGCCAAGTACCCGGCAGGGTAGAAACCGGGGAGCTGTTTTTT. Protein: CASSQVPGRVETGELFF.